This T cell receptor beta chain was sequenced in a study of blood T cell repertoires in COVID-19. The overall study: COVID-19 samples from acute and convalescent phases originated in the United States, Italy and Spain.

Assay: immunoSEQ multiplex PCR; the TCRdb copy retains only in-frame clones and omits some. The sample lists tens of thousands of clones; roughly four fifths were seen once. The CDR3 consists of 14 residues. CDR1 and CDR2 (germline): SEHNR, FQNEAQ (reference sequence). Trimming removed 5 bases from V and 6 bases from J; junction bases left unmatched: 10. The receptor was isolated from a human donor in a cohort sampled during active or convalescent COVID-19. The rearrangement uses TRBV7-9 and TRBJ2-7; 7 positions agree with TRBD1. The material sequenced was peripheral blood. The DNA for the CDR3 is TGTGCCAGCAGCCTACCCACAGGGGTCGGCGAGCAGTACTTC. Residues: CASSLPTGVGEQYF. Variable domain in full (rest from reference TRBV7-9 and TRBJ2-7): DTGVSQNPRHKITKRGQNVTFRCDPISEHNRLYWYRQTLGQGPEFLTYFQNEAQLEKSRLLSDRFSAERPKGSFSTLEIQRTEQGDSAMYLCASSLPTGVGEQYFGPGTRLTVT.